Below are 8 T cell receptor beta chains sequenced from a single sample in a study of long-term antiretroviral therapy in people with HIV. The run of the v3.0 immunoSEQ assay was at survey level. Sequencing was performed with immunoSEQ multiplex PCR; in TCRdb, only in-frame clones are kept and a portion is missing. The table includes roughly 28,000 clones, about 87% detected once. Sequencing used unsorted PBMCs, obtained 1.8 years after starting antiretroviral therapy. The origin of the receptors is a woman younger than 30 with HIV.

The chain links TRBV5-1 to TRBJ2-1; D perhaps matches TRBD1 (6 bases). The CDR3 is 16 residues long. Trimming shortened V by 3 bases and J by 0 bases, and 13 bases separated the two germline ends. CDR1 SGHRS and CDR2 YFSETQ come from the germline V gene. In nucleotides, the CDR3 is TGCGCCAGCAGCTCCGGGACAAAAAGCTCCTACAATGAGCAGTTCTTC. This encodes CASSSGTKSSYNEQFF.

The chain employs TRBV27 and TRBJ2-5; possible D gene TRBD1, 5 bases. Germline V gene sequence: CDR1 MNHEY, CDR2 SMNVEV (reference sequence). This CDR3 contains 13 residues. V was trimmed by 6 bases and J by 5 bases, leaving 13 bases between them. The CDR3 sequence: CASSPVSGETQYF. Here the CDR3 DNA reads TGTGCCAGCAGCCCCGTTTCAGGGGAGACCCAGTACTTC.

A single count supports this clone. This chain connects TRBV7-3 to TRBJ2-1; 7 bases agree with TRBD1. The CDR3 extends over 16 amino acids. The germline V gene encodes CDR1 SGHTA and CDR2 FQGTGA. V lost 5 bases to trimming and J lost 3 bases; unmatched junction nucleotides: 10. CDR3 in amino acids: CASSALLGGVYNEQFF. The CDR3 DNA reads TGTGCCAGCAGCGCGCTTCTAGGGGGCGTCTACAATGAGCAGTTCTTC.

This chain uses TRBV2 with TRBJ2-7, with TRBD1 as a possible D gene (6 bases). Per the germline V gene, CDR1 is SNHLY and CDR2 is FYNNEI. The ends were cut back, 10 bases at V and 0 bases at J, with 16 bases in the middle. CDR3 length: 14 amino acids. The CDR3 here is CATRSGHRSYEQYF. In DNA form, the CDR3 reads TGTGCCACCCGATCGGGACACCGCTCCTACGAGCAGTACTTC.

This chain uses TRBV7-9 with TRBJ2-6, with a tentative D call TRBD1 (5 bases). With 7 bases removed from V and 0 bases from J, the gap between germline ends came to 10 bases. This CDR3 has 15 residues. CDR1 and CDR2 from the germline V gene are SEHNR and FQNEAQ (reference sequence). The CDR3 here is CASNTGVSGANVLTF. The CDR3, as DNA: TGTGCCAGCAACACAGGAGTCTCTGGGGCCAACGTCCTGACTTTC. Filled out from reference TRBV7-9 and TRBJ2-6, the complete variable domain reads DTGVSQNPRHKITKRGQNVTFRCDPISEHNRLYWYRQTLGQGPEFLTYFQNEAQLEKSRLLSDRFSAERPKGSFSTLEIQRTEQGDSAMYLCASNTGVSGANVLTFGAGSRLTVL.

The chain joins TRBV2 to TRBJ2-2; perhaps TRBD2 as D (5 bases). CDR1 is SNHLY and CDR2 is FYNNEI in the germline V gene. Trimming took 4 bases from V and 6 from J, leaving 9 bases between them. This CDR3 contains 13 residues. The CDR3 here is CASSAMRAGELFF. The CDR3 DNA follows: TGTGCCAGCAGTGCGATGAGGGCCGGGGAGCTGTTTTTT. Filled out from reference TRBV2 and TRBJ2-2, the complete variable domain reads EPEVTQTPSHQVTQMGQEVILRCVPISNHLYFYWYRQILGQKVEFLVSFYNNEISEKSEIFDDQFSVERPDGSNFTLKIRSTKLEDSAMYFCASSAMRAGELFFGEGSRLTVL.

The count of this clone is one. The chain recombines TRBV4-1 with TRBJ2-1; D unclear. V shed 3 bases and J shed 2 bases, with 8 bases lying between them. There are 14 residues in the CDR3. The germline CDR1 and CDR2 sequences are MGHRA and YSYEKL. CDR3 loop: CASSHDEPYNEQFF. The CDR3 DNA follows: TGCGCCAGCAGCCACGACGAGCCCTACAATGAGCAGTTCTTC.

In this sample, this clone turned up once. The chain carries TRBV4-1 and TRBJ2-5, with D perhaps being TRBD1 or TRBD2 (5 bases each). This CDR3 spans 17 amino acids. V lost 0 bases and J 7 bases, leaving 21 bases between the germline ends. Germline V gene sequence: CDR1 MGHRA, CDR2 YSYEKL. CDR3 in amino acids: CASSQDLGDLTVGTQYF. The DNA for the CDR3 is TGCGCCAGCAGCCAAGATCTGGGGGACCTAACTGTGGGGACCCAGTACTTC.